This TCR beta chain was identified in a study of PD-1 blockade in classical Hodgkin lymphoma. Germline CDR1 is MNHNS and CDR2 is SASEGT. The CDR3 contains 11 residues. Trimming stripped 11 bases from V and 2 bases from J, with 10 bases between. Sequencing used immunoSEQ multiplex PCR; TCRdb keeps in-frame clones, though not all of them. The sample has approximately 98,000 clones; around 89% are singletons. Autologous stem cell transplantation was followed by relapse in every patient, and brentuximab vedotin exposure varied. The sequence derives from a human donor with classical Hodgkin lymphoma. The chain is built from TRBV6-1 and TRBJ2-7; D is unresolved. Material: peripheral blood mononuclear cells (PBMCs), obtained before the second cycle of nivolumab. CDR3 sequence: CASGPAYEQYF. The CDR3 nucleotides read TGTGCCTCAGGCCCCGCCTACGAGCAGTACTTC.